What follows describes a single TCR beta chain. Antigen specificity is unknown. The data were obtained in a study of T cells expressing NK-cell markers. With the 5' RACE reads reprocessed, TCRdb shows one record per CDR3 protein and no DNA. The table lists more than 120,000 distinct CDR3 sequences. This CDR3 has 17 amino acids. Study results and caveats: Six or seven donors carried dominant NKG2C+ clonotypes that made up roughly 1.0-8% of their CD8+ T cells.

This sequence originates from a young man in good health. The V gene is TRBV12-3 or TRBV12-4, the J gene TRBJ1-1; TCRdb reports TRBD1, a call that lacks DNA to check it against. What was sequenced was blood T cells: a sorted CD56 or NKG2C T cell subset, CD4+ or CD8+ T cells, or bulk PBMC T cells (not recorded which). The CDR3 protein is CASSFWTGQGSSTEAFF.